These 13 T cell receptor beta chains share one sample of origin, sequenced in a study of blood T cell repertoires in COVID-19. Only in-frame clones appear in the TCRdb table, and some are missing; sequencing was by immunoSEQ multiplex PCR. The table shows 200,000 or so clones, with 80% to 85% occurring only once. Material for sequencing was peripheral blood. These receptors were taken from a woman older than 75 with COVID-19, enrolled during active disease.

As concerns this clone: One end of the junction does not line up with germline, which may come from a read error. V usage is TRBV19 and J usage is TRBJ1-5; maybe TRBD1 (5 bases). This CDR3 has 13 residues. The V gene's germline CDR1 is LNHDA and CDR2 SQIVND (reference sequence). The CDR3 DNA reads TGTGCCAGTAGGCCGGGACTTAACCAGCCCCGGCATTTT. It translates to CASRPGLNQPRHF.

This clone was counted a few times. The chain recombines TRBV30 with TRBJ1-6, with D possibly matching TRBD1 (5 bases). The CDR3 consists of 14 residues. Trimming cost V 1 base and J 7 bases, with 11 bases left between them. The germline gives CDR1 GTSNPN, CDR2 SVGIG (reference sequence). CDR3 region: CAWSAGGGNSPLHF. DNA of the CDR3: TGTGCCTGGAGTGCCGGGGGGGGAAATTCACCCCTCCACTTT.

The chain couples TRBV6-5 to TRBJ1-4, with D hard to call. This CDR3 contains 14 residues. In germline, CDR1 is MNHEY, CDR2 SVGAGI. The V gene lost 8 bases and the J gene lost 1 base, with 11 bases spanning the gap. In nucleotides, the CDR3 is TGTGCCAGCGAGGAAGGGAGAACTAATGAAAAACTGTTTTTT. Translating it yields CASEEGRTNEKLFF.

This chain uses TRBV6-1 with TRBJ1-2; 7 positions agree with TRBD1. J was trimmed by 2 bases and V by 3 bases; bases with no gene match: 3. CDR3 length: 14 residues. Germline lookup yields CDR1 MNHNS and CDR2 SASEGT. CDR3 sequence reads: CASSETGLNYGYTF. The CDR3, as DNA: TGTGCCAGCAGTGAGACAGGGTTGAACTATGGCTACACCTTC.

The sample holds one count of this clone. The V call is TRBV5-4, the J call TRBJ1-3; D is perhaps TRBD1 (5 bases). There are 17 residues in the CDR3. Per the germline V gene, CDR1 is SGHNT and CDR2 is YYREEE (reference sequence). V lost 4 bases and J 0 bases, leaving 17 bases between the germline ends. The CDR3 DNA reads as TGTGCCAGCAGCCCAGACAGTTTTCCCGGCTCTGGAAACACCATATATTTT. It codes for CASSPDSFPGSGNTIYF.

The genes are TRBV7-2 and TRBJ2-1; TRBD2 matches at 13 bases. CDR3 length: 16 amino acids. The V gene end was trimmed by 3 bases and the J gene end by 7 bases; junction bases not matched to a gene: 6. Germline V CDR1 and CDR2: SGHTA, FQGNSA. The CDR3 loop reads CASSFTSGGARNEQFF. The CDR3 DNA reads TGTGCCAGCAGCTTCACTAGCGGGGGGGCTAGAAATGAGCAGTTCTTC.

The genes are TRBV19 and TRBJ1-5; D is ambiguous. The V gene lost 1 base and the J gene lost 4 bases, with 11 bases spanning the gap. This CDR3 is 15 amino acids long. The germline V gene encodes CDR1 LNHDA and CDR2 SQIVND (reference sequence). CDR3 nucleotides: TGTGCCAGTAGTATAGCCGCCCGGTGGAATCAGCCCCAGCATTTT. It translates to CASSIAARWNQPQHF.

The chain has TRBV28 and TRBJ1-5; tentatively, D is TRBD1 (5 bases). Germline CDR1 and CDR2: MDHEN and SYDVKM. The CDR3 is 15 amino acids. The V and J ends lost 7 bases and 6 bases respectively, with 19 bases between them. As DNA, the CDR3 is TGTGCCAGCACCGACAGTGGCAGGGAAGGTCAGCCCCAGCATTTT. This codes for CASTDSGREGQPQHF.

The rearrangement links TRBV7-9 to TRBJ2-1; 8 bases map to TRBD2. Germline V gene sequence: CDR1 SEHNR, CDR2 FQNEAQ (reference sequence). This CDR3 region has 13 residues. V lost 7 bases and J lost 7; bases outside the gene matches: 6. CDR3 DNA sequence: TGTGCCAGCATGTATCTAGCGGGTAATGAGCAGTTCTTC. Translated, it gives CASMYLAGNEQFF.

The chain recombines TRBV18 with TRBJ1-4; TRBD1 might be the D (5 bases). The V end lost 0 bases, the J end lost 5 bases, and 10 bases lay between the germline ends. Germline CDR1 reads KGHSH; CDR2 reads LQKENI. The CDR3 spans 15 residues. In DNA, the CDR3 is TGTGCCAGCTCACCACCCGGGTGGGGCAATGAAAAACTGTTTTTT. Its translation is CASSPPGWGNEKLFF. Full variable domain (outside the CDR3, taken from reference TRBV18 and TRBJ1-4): NAGVMQNPRHLVRRRGQEARLRCSPMKGHSHVYWYRQLPEEGLKFMVYLQKENIIDESGMPKERFSAEFPKEGPSILRIQQVVRGDSAAYFCASSPPGWGNEKLFFGSGTQLSVL.

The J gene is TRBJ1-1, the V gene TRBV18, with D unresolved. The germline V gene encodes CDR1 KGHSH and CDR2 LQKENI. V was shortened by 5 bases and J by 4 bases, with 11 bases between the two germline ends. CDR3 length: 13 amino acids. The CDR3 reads CASSGKEGTEAFF. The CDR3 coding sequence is TGTGCCAGCTCAGGTAAAGAGGGCACTGAAGCTTTCTTT.

For the CDR3, the DNA is TGCGCCAGCAGCCTTGGACAGGCGCAACCGAATCAGCCCCAGCATTTT. It codes for CASSLGQAQPNQPQHF. This rearrangement joins TRBV4-1 to TRBJ1-5, with 7 bases that match TRBD1. The J segment lost 4 bases and the V segment lost 4 bases, leaving 10 bases of the junction unmatched. This CDR3 is 16 amino acids long. CDR1 and CDR2 (germline): MGHRA, YSYEKL.

In DNA form, the CDR3 reads TGTGCCAGCAGTTATACAGGGGATAGCAATCAGCCCCAGCATTTT. The encoded protein is CASSYTGDSNQPQHF. The chain carries TRBV6-5 and TRBJ1-5, with 7 positions matching TRBD1. The trim removed 3 bases at V and 0 bases at J, leaving 2 bases unmatched. From germline, CDR1 is MNHEY and CDR2 SVGAGI. CDR3 length: 15 residues.